The rows below give T cell receptor beta chains drawn from one sample of a study of identical twins. Using its own MiXCR run on the 5' RACE reads, TCRdb lists one record per CDR3 protein. The table shows 200,000 to 300,000 distinct CDR3 sequences, with 7.5% occurring only once. The data also belong to a second study, concerning yellow fever vaccine responses in identical twins.

The sequenced sample was CD8+ T cells sorted from blood. The receptors here all came from a woman under 30 in good health. The CDR3 runs from the conserved cysteine through the conserved F or W. The D gene is left open where the match is weak. Clone size appears in some rows only: once, few, many, or a class for an expanded clone.

D gene,clone size,V gene,J gene,CDR3 DNA,CDR3 protein
NA,many,TRBV28,TRBJ2-6,TGTGCCAGCAGTTTTGAGGTGGGGGCCAACGTCCTGACTTTC,CASSFEVGANVLTF
TRBD1,many,TRBV27,TRBJ1-2,TGTGCCAGCAGACAGACAGGGCTAGGCTATGGCTACACCTTC,CASRQTGLGYGYTF
TRBD1,many,TRBV12-3/TRBV12-4,TRBJ2-7,TGTGCCAGCAGTGACCGGGGACAGGCGTACTCCTACGAGCAGTACTTC,CASSDRGQAYSYEQYF
NA,few,TRBV5-6,TRBJ1-1,TGTGCCAGCAGCTCCGAGGGGTTCTCGAACACTGAAGCTTTCTTT,CASSSEGFSNTEAFF
NA,NA,TRBV20-1,TRBJ2-7,TGCAGTGCTAGTGCAGGGACGGTCTACGAGCAGTACTTC,CSASAGTVYEQYF
NA,few,TRBV4-1,TRBJ2-1,TGCGCCAGCAGCCAAGAACGGGGGACCTCCTACAATGAGCAGTTCTTC,CASSQERGTSYNEQFF
NA,many,TRBV5-1,TRBJ2-5,TGCGCCAGCAGCATGGGATGGACGGAACAAGAGACCCAGTACTTC,CASSMGWTEQETQYF
TRBD2,few,TRBV10-2,TRBJ2-1,TGCGCCAGCAGTATCGGACTAGCGGGAGACAAGCAGTTCTTC,CASSIGLAGDKQFF
NA,NA,TRBV11-2,TRBJ2-5,TGTGCCAGCAGCCCCGCCGGGCTAGAGACCCAGTACTTC,CASSPAGLETQYF
NA,many,TRBV25-1,TRBJ2-7,TGTGCCAGCAGTGAATCCCGGACAGTGGGTTCCTACGAGCAGTACTTC,CASSESRTVGSYEQYF
NA,NA,TRBV24-1,TRBJ2-3,TGTGCCACCAGTGACATAGGCGACAAGTTGTCAGATACGCAGTATTTT,CATSDIGDKLSDTQYF
NA,NA,TRBV20-1,TRBJ2-1,TGCAGTGCCCCCACCCCAGTTAATGAGCAGTTCTTC,CSAPTPVNEQFF
NA,many,TRBV11-2,TRBJ2-3,TGTGCCAGCAGCTTAGAAGGGACAAGCACAGATACGCAGTATTTT,CASSLEGTSTDTQYF
NA,few,TRBV27,TRBJ2-7,TGTGCCAGCAGCCCCACCAGACTCGACACCGTAGGCGAGCAGTACTTC,CASSPTRLDTVGEQYF
TRBD1,NA,TRBV20-1,TRBJ2-5,TGCAGTGCTACCCCGGACAGGAAAGAGACCCAGTACTTC,CSATPDRKETQYF
NA,few,TRBV15,TRBJ2-1,TGTGCCACCAGCAGAGGAGCCGTTGAGCAGTTCTTC,CATSRGAVEQFF
NA,few,TRBV7-2,TRBJ2-3,TGTGCCAGCAGCACAAGGACGGGCACAGATACGCAGTATTTT,CASSTRTGTDTQYF
TRBD1,many,TRBV4-1,TRBJ2-1,TGCGCCAGCAGCCAAGGCGGGACAGGGGGCTACGATGAGCAGTTCTTC,CASSQGGTGGYDEQFF
NA,few,TRBV10-3,TRBJ1-5,TGTGCCATCAGTGAAAAGGCAGATTATAGCAATCAGCCCCAGCATTTT,CAISEKADYSNQPQHF
NA,few,TRBV20-1,TRBJ2-1,TGCAGTGCTAGAGATTACGTAGAGCAGTTCTTC,CSARDYVEQFF
NA,few,TRBV19,TRBJ2-7,TGTGCCAGTATTGGCGACAGCTCCTACGAGCAGTACTTC,CASIGDSSYEQYF
NA,few,TRBV6-5,TRBJ2-3,TGTGCCAGCAGTTCAACCACGGGCGGGACCACCTTTACAGATACGCAGTATTTT,CASSSTTGGTTFTDTQYF
NA,few,TRBV2,TRBJ2-7,TGTGCCAGCAGTCCACCCCGGGGGATTACATCCTACGAGCAGTACTTC,CASSPPRGITSYEQYF
NA,many,TRBV7-8,TRBJ2-1,TGTGCCAGCAGCTTACGGGTCGCAGGGGCCTACAATGAGCAGTTCTTC,CASSLRVAGAYNEQFF
TRBD1,NA,TRBV28,TRBJ2-3,TGTGCCAGCAGTTTCGCGGACAGGCTCACAGATACGCAGTATTTT,CASSFADRLTDTQYF
NA,many,TRBV29-1,TRBJ2-1,TGCAGCGGGGGGCCGGGAGTCCCCTACAATGAGCAGTTCTTC,CSGGPGVPYNEQFF
NA,few,TRBV28,TRBJ2-2,TGTGCCAGTCAAGCAACAGGGCCCGGGGAGCTGTTTTTT,CASQATGPGELFF
NA,few,TRBV10-1,TRBJ2-3,TGCGCCAGCAGTGATGGCCCCACAGATACGCAGTATTTT,CASSDGPTDTQYF
NA,few,TRBV7-9,TRBJ2-4,TGTGCCAGCAGCGGCCGAGACGGGGCCAAAAACATTCAGTACTTC,CASSGRDGAKNIQYF
NA,many,TRBV11-2,TRBJ2-2,TGTGCCAGCAGCTACTCGAGCGGGAACACCGGGGAGCTGTTTTTT,CASSYSSGNTGELFF
TRBD2,many,TRBV4-1,TRBJ2-7,TGCGCCAGCAGCCAATTAGCGGGAGGGCCTTGGTACGAGCAGTACTTC,CASSQLAGGPWYEQYF
TRBD2,NA,TRBV5-1,TRBJ2-1,TGCGCCAGCAGCTTGGAGGTCGGGGGGTACCTCAATGAGCAGTTCTTC,CASSLEVGGYLNEQFF
TRBD2,few,TRBV24-1,TRBJ2-1,TGTGCCACCAGTGATTTTAGACTAGCGGATGAGCAGTTCTTC,CATSDFRLADEQFF
NA,NA,TRBV4-1,TRBJ2-1,TGCGCCAGCAGCCAAGATATCCCTTTAAATGAGCAGTTCTTC,CASSQDIPLNEQFF
NA,few,TRBV12-3/TRBV12-4,TRBJ2-2,TGTGCCAGCACTTCAAGTAGGCGGACCGGGGAGCTGTTTTTT,CASTSSRRTGELFF
TRBD2,few,TRBV2,TRBJ2-1,TGTGCCAGCAGTGAAAGTTTGGTGGGACTAGCGGGGGACTACAATGAGCAGTTCTTC,CASSESLVGLAGDYNEQFF
NA,NA,TRBV4-2,TRBJ2-1,TGTGCCAGCAGCCAAGATAACGGACCCCCCAATGAGCAGTTCTTC,CASSQDNGPPNEQFF
NA,NA,TRBV20-1,TRBJ2-2,TGCAGTGCAAGGATCGGGAGTAGCAACACCGGGGAGCTGTTTTTT,CSARIGSSNTGELFF
TRBD1,NA,TRBV27,TRBJ1-5,TGTGCCAGCACCCGGACAGGGGGCGCGGGTCAGCCCCAGCATTTT,CASTRTGGAGQPQHF
TRBD1,many,TRBV28,TRBJ2-3,TGTGCCAGCAGTTCAAGGGACAGGGTCAAAGATACGCAGTATTTT,CASSSRDRVKDTQYF
NA,many,TRBV27,TRBJ1-1,TGTGCCAGCGTGGGCACTGAAGCTTTCTTT,CASVGTEAFF
NA,NA,TRBV9,TRBJ2-7,TGTGCCAGCAGCGTAGTCGGAGGGCCTGCTGACGAGCAGTACTTC,CASSVVGGPADEQYF
NA,many,TRBV10-1,TRBJ2-2,NA,CASSSSTGHTGELFF
NA,many,TRBV29-1,TRBJ2-1,TGCAGCGTTACCGGAGGGCTCTACAATGAGCAGTTCTTC,CSVTGGLYNEQFF
NA,many,TRBV12-3/TRBV12-4,TRBJ1-3,TGTGCCAGCAGTTTCGAAGGGCTGGGGGACACCATATATTTT,CASSFEGLGDTIYF
NA,many,TRBV28,TRBJ2-2,TGTGCCACCAGGTTCGGGGAGCTGTTTTTT,CATRFGELFF
NA,few,TRBV15,TRBJ2-1,TGTGCCACCAGCAGCCCTGACCCGGCCTCAGGGGAGCAGTTCTTC,CATSSPDPASGEQFF
TRBD1,NA,TRBV9,TRBJ2-3,TGTGCCAGCAGCACACGGGACAGAGCAGATACGCAGTATTTT,CASSTRDRADTQYF
NA,few,TRBV7-9,TRBJ2-1,TGTGCCAGCAGTTGGACGGCGAGCAATGAGCAGTTCTTC,CASSWTASNEQFF
NA,few,TRBV29-1,TRBJ2-1,TGCAGCGTTGAGATTGCCTACAATGAGCAGTTCTTC,CSVEIAYNEQFF
NA,NA,TRBV3-1,TRBJ2-7,TGTGCCTTCTGCCCTGCCTGGCCGACTAGAGGGGGATCCTACGAGCAGTACTTC,CAFCPAWPTRGGSYEQYF